This T cell receptor beta chain was obtained from a study of shared clonotypes between healthy human individuals. Naive CD45RA+ and memory CD45RA-negative subsets were split from CD4+ cells. Measured with immunoSEQ multiplex PCR; TCRdb has only the in-frame clones, and not every one. The repertoire holds 1,400,000 or so clones, around 98.5% seen once, with about 0.34% in the top ten. V shed 0 bases and J 6 bases; nucleotides not matched to a gene: 6. The germline V gene encodes CDR1 SGHRS and CDR2 YFSETQ. CDR3 length: 16 amino acids. V usage is TRBV5-1 and J usage is TRBJ2-1; 10 nucleotides match TRBD2. The TCR comes from a man younger than 40 in good health. The specimen sequenced was naive CD4+ T cells sorted from blood. Described subset: CD45RA+ positively selected. The CDR3 bases are TGCGCCAGCAGCTTGGGGGCTAGCGGGAGTGGCAATGAGCAGTTCTTC. Its translation: CASSLGASGSGNEQFF.